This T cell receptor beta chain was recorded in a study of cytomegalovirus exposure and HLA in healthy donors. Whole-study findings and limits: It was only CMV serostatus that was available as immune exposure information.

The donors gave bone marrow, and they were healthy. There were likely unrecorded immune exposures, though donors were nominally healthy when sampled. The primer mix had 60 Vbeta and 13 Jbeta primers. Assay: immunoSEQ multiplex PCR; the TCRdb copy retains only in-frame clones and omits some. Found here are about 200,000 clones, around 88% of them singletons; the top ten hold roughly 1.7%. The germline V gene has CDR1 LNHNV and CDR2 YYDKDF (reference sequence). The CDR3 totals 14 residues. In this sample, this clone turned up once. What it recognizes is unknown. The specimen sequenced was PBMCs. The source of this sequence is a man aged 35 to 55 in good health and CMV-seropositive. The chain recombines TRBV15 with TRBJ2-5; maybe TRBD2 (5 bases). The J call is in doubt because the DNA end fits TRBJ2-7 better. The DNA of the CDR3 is TGTGCCACCAGCAGAGGTGGGAGCTCCTACGAGCAGTACTTC. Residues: CATSRGGSSYEQYF.